Sequencing of this T cell receptor (beta chain) was carried out in a study of PD-1 and CTLA-4 blockade in melanoma. The CDR3 is 13 residues long. Looked up from germline, CDR1 is MNHEY and CDR2 is SVGAGI. J gave up 5 bases and V 8 bases, and 6 bases lay outside the gene matches. The assay was immunoSEQ multiplex PCR, and TCRdb's table has in-frame clones only and misses some. The repertoire holds about 31,000 clones, with less than 95% as singletons. This material consisted of CD8+ T cells from peripheral blood, taken from a patient given anti-PD-1 treatment. This TCR was recovered from a human donor with melanoma. J is TRBJ2-1 and V is TRBV6-5, with 7 bases aligning to TRBD2. The CDR3 is CASGRGEDNEQFF. CDR3 in DNA: TGTGCCAGCGGGAGGGGCGAGGACAATGAGCAGTTCTTC.